This TCR beta chain was profiled in a study of blood T cells in healthy people across ages. This clonotype has only a few counts. Each donor supplied roughly 9.1 milliliters of peripheral blood. It was with a sample-barcoded 5' primer and a J-beta primer mix that a second PCR of about 6 to 12 cycles was run. TCRdb independently ran MiXCR on the 5' RACE reads; one entry per CDR3 protein. The sample carries about 780,000 distinct CDR3 sequences, about half recorded once. Germline trimming cut 0 bases from V and 8 bases from J; bases unmatched to any gene: 8. The length of the CDR3 is 15 residues. The germline CDR1 and CDR2 sequences are SGHRS and YFSETQ.

The source of this sequence is a man older than 75 in good health. J is TRBJ2-1 and V is TRBV5-1, with 7 bases matching TRBD2. The sample consisted of blood. CDR3 sequence: CASSLGGGGFDEQFF. The CDR3 DNA reads TGCGCCAGCAGCTTGGGTGGGGGGGGTTTCGATGAGCAGTTCTTC.